The 10 T cell receptor beta chains below come from one sample, sequenced in a study of cytomegalovirus exposure and HLA in healthy donors (dated by TCRdb to the late 2010s). The library was built by means of the immunoSEQ multiplex PCR assay. The multiplex PCR relied on a mix of 60 forward primers for TCR Vbeta segments and 13 reverse primers for TCR Jbeta segments. The table comes from immuneACCESS by way of TCRdb, which keeps in-frame sequences with V and J called. Part of the clones is missing from these tables; in studies checked, under half for an unresolved V gene and the rest for unknown reasons. A total of some 100,000 clones appear in this sample, 60% to 85% of them only once. Jointly, the top ten make up 2% to 3% of the sample. The sequencing sample was made of PBMCs. Every receptor here comes from a female donor in good health and CMV-seronegative.

This chain joins TRBV9 and TRBJ2-1, with 13 nucleotides matching TRBD2. CDR3 length: 15 amino acids. In germline, CDR1 is SGDLS, CDR2 YYNGEE. Trimming took 4 bases from V and 5 from J; bases not matched to a gene: 3. In nucleotides, the CDR3 is TGTGCCAGCAGCCCGGGACTAGCGGGGCACAATGAGCAGTTCTTC. Translating gives CASSPGLAGHNEQFF.

This clone showed up just a few times. The V call is TRBV4-3, the J call TRBJ1-2; D uncertain. The CDR3 is made up of 14 amino acids. The V gene lost 1 base and the J gene lost 4 bases, with 10 bases spanning the gap. Germline values: CDR1 LGHNA, CDR2 YSLEER. Here the CDR3 reads CASSQARGVYGYTF. The CDR3 DNA sequence: TGCGCCAGCAGCCAAGCTCGGGGTGTCTATGGCTACACCTTC.

V usage is TRBV6-4 and J usage is TRBJ2-1; 15 bases match TRBD2. The CDR3 contains 18 residues. CDR1 MRHNA and CDR2 SNTAGT come from the germline V gene. With 6 bases clipped from V and 2 bases from J, the junction kept 8 bases outside the gene matches. The CDR3 protein is CASSPLGTSGGPYNEQFF. As DNA, the CDR3 is TGTGCCAGCAGCCCCCTAGGGACTAGCGGGGGGCCCTACAATGAGCAGTTCTTC.

The chain recombines TRBV5-5 with TRBJ2-7, with 9 bases that match TRBD1. V was pared by 3 bases and J by 7 bases, with 5 bases of the junction left unmatched. Germline CDR1 and CDR2: SGHKS and YYEKEE (reference sequence). The length of the CDR3 is 13 residues. The CDR3 is CASSSGTGREQYF. DNA for the CDR3: TGTGCCAGCAGCTCCGGGACAGGGCGGGAGCAGTACTTC. The full variable domain, in which reference TRBV5-5 and TRBJ2-7 provide the parts outside the CDR3, is DAGVTQSPTHLIKTRGQQVTLRCSPISGHKSVSWYQQVLGQGPQFIFQYYEKEERGRGNFPDRFSARQFPNYSSELNVNALLLGDSALYLCASSSGTGREQYFGPGTRLTVT.

The chain combines TRBV6-5 with TRBJ2-4; the match to TRBD2 covers 7 bases. CDR1 MNHEY and CDR2 SVGAGI come from the germline V gene. CDR3 length: 15 amino acids. V shed 0 bases and J 8 bases; nucleotides not matched to a gene: 7. The CDR3 DNA sequence: TGTGCCAGCAGTTACTCGTCTAGCGGCCTTGACATTCAGTACTTC. Amino acids: CASSYSSSGLDIQYF.

The chain couples TRBV2 to TRBJ2-1; TRBD2 matches at 11 bases. The germline CDR1 and CDR2 sequences are SNHLY and FYNNEI. V lost 6 bases, J lost 0 bases, and 4 bases stayed unmatched. CDR3 length equals 16 residues. DNA of the CDR3: TGTGCCAGCAGGGGACTAGCGGAGAGCTCCTACAATGAGCAGTTCTTC. Its translation: CASRGLAESSYNEQFF.

The chain couples TRBV5-1 to TRBJ2-4; 14 bases map to TRBD2. V was pared by 4 bases and J by 5 bases, with 5 bases of the junction left unmatched. Germline V gene sequence: CDR1 SGHRS, CDR2 YFSETQ. CDR3 length: 16 amino acids. CDR3 region: CASSPGLAGVENIQYF. The CDR3, as DNA: TGCGCCAGCAGCCCGGGACTAGCGGGGGTGGAAAACATTCAGTACTTC. Supplemented by reference TRBV5-1 and TRBJ2-4, the full variable domain reads KAGVTQTPRYLIKTRGQQVTLSCSPISGHRSVSWYQQTPGQGLQFLFEYFSETQRNKGNFPGRFSGRQFSNSRSEMNVSTLELGDSALYLCASSPGLAGVENIQYFGAGTRLSVL.

This chain links TRBV9 with TRBJ1-5; TRBD1 aligns across 8 bases. The CDR3 extends over 14 amino acids. The J segment lost 6 bases and the V segment lost 1 base, leaving 3 bases of the junction unmatched. Germline V CDR1 and CDR2: SGDLS, YYNGEE. CDR3 sequence: CASSVTGGGQPQHF. CDR3 DNA: TGTGCCAGCAGCGTAACAGGGGGAGGTCAGCCCCAGCATTTT.

The CDR3 coding sequence is TGTGCCAGCTCACCTATTCCTGGGACAGGGGCGAACACCGGGGAGCTGTTTTTT. It yields the protein CASSPIPGTGANTGELFF. V is TRBV18 and J is TRBJ2-2; 10 nucleotides line up with TRBD1. Germline loops: CDR1 KGHSH, CDR2 LQKENI. The ends lost 3 bases at V and 0 bases at J; junction bases unmatched: 7. The CDR3 runs 18 residues.

V is TRBV27 and J is TRBJ1-2; D gene ambiguous. CDR3 size: 13 residues. Trimming shortened V by 5 bases and J by 6 bases, and 13 bases separated the two germline ends. Germline lookup yields CDR1 MNHEY and CDR2 SMNVEV (reference sequence). CDR3 sequence: CASSIRARDGYTF. In DNA form, the CDR3 reads TGTGCCAGCAGTATCCGAGCGAGGGATGGCTACACCTTC.